This is a list of T cell receptor beta chains from one sample in a study of CD8 T cell repertoires and HIV-1 epitope variants. Some clones are missing from TCRdb's copy, which holds only in-frame ones; the method was immunoSEQ multiplex PCR. The table shows about 5,000 clones, with about 65% occurring only once. These TCRs' antigens remain unknown. Sequencing was carried out using cultured CD8+ T cells derived from PBMCs. The receptor set was obtained from a male donor with HIV. The conserved cysteine and the conserved F or W are not part of the CDR3 here. Fields, in order: V gene, CDR3 protein.

TRBV28	ASSLSATGGREKLF
TRBV27	ASSLAGAYNEQF
TRBV29-1	SVIGQGLWEKF
TRBV28	ASILSTGKGGGNTIY
TRBV5-8	ASSSQSPSSYEQY
TRBV4-3	ASSQDRGELREAF
TRBV7-7	ASRAGTSGFNIQETQY
TRBV10-2	ASSELELYTEAF
TRBV7-9	ASGPNTAGPNTEAF
TRBV7-9	ASSLVEGLTEAF
TRBV29-1	SVVMQDGNTVY
TRBV5-6	ASSQAGGPSNEQY
TRBV27	ASSKQGWTDTQY
TRBV28	ASSLIGLSYNEQF
TRBV15	ATSRDVGGETQY
TRBV19	ASSMAGVWMDNEQF
TRBV2	ASREPLGELF
TRBV10-3	AISEGYNEQF
TRBV30	ATPEGTVNGYT
TRBV13	ASSTVAGEIHEQY
TRBV2	ASSAWGTSGYT
TRBV5-1	ASSPGTGQKQY
TRBV5-6	ASSLTAPYEQY
TRBV5-1	ASSLGGSFTDEQF
TRBV28	ASSLFALSPQSPNYGYT